The 19 T cell receptor beta chains listed next were all sequenced from one sample in a study of blood T cells in healthy people across ages. Using a J-beta primer mix together with a sample-barcoded 5' primer, a second PCR was run for roughly 7 to 11 cycles. TCRdb re-analysed the 5' RACE reads in MiXCR, keeping a single row per CDR3 protein. The table includes 1.4 million to 1.5 million distinct CDR3 sequences, about 43% detected once. Source material: blood. The receptor source for this set is a young woman in good health.

In the case of this clonotype: One end of the junction varies from germline; a read error may be responsible. The rearrangement joins TRBV10-2 to TRBJ1-5, with a tentative D call TRBD1 (5 bases). Per germline, CDR1 WSHSY and CDR2 SAAADI. The CDR3 consists of 15 residues. The CDR3 bases are TGCGCCAGTAGTGAGTCGGGGCACCGGAATCAGCCCCAGCATTTT. Translated: CASSESGHRNQPQHF.

This chain joins TRBV9 and TRBJ1-1; D is unclear. CDR1 and CDR2 (germline): SGDLS, YYNGEE. The CDR3 is 15 residues long. V lost 3 bases, J lost 1 base, and 13 bases lay in between. The CDR3 DNA reads as TGTGCCAGCAGCGAAATACAGACCCCGAACACTGAAGCTTTCTTT. The encoded protein is CASSEIQTPNTEAFF. Supplemented by reference TRBV9 and TRBJ1-1, the full variable domain reads DSGVTQTPKHLITATGQRVTLRCSPRSGDLSVYWYQQSLDQGLQFLIQYYNGEERAKGNILERFSAQQFPDLHSELNLSSLELGDSALYFCASSEIQTPNTEAFFGQGTRLTVV.

V and J are TRBV29-1 and TRBJ2-7, with TRBD2 matching over 7 bases. This CDR3 comprises 13 residues. The germline gives CDR1 SQVTM, CDR2 ANQGSEA. The trim removed 1 base at V and 7 bases at J, leaving 7 bases unmatched. The DNA for the CDR3 is TGCAGCGTTGAAGGGCAGGGAGGGAGGGAGCAGTACTTC. It translates to CSVEGQGGREQYF.

The chain recombines TRBV20-1 with TRBJ2-3; weak D call: TRBD2 (5 bases). This CDR3 contains 12 residues. Trimming cost V 5 bases and J 5 bases, with 11 bases left between them. The germline V gene encodes CDR1 DFQATT and CDR2 SNEGSKA (reference sequence). CDR3: CSALGLRDTQYF. The CDR3 coding sequence is TGCAGTGCTCTAGGACTCCGAGATACGCAGTATTTT.

V is TRBV29-1 and J is TRBJ2-5; possibly TRBD2 for D (6 bases). Germline V CDR1 and CDR2: SQVTM, ANQGSEA. The CDR3 sequence is 14 residues long. V was clipped by 1 base and J by 0 bases, with 9 bases between them. The CDR3 bases are TGCAGCGTTGAAGCTGCGGGGTACCAAGAGACCCAGTACTTC. Translating it yields CSVEAAGYQETQYF.

V is TRBV9 and J is TRBJ2-2; 9 bases match TRBD2. Losses at the gene ends were 3 bases for V and 4 bases for J; bases not matched to a gene: 4. The CDR3 is 15 residues long. Looked up from germline, CDR1 is SGDLS and CDR2 is YYNGEE. CDR3: CASSAQTSGTGELFF. The CDR3 DNA reads as TGTGCCAGCAGCGCTCAGACTAGCGGCACCGGGGAGCTGTTTTTT.

The rearrangement joins TRBV13 to TRBJ2-7; tentative D call: TRBD1 (6 bases). V gave up 0 bases and J gave up 3 bases, with 15 bases separating them. The CDR3 consists of 16 residues. The V gene's germline CDR1 is PRHDT and CDR2 FYEKMQ (reference sequence). As DNA, the CDR3 is TGTGCCAGCAGCTTAGGATCTGGGGGCCCTATCTACGAGCAGTACTTC. Its translation: CASSLGSGGPIYEQYF.

This clonotype came up many times. This sequence joins TRBV11-2 and TRBJ2-7; 12 bases align to TRBD1. Germline V gene lookup returns CDR1 SGHAT and CDR2 FQNNGV. The junction had 2 bases not matched to a gene; V was cut back by 3 bases and J by 2 bases. The CDR3 length is 15 residues. The CDR3 sequence is CASSLGTGGPYEQYF. CDR3 nucleotide sequence: TGTGCCAGCAGCTTGGGGACAGGGGGCCCCTACGAGCAGTACTTC.

This clonotype was seen ten or more times. V gene TRBV29-1 combines with J gene TRBJ1-2, with D possibly matching TRBD1 (6 bases). The germline gives CDR1 SQVTM, CDR2 ANQGSEA. The CDR3 has 14 amino acids. Trimming stripped 3 bases from V and 4 bases from J, with 15 bases between. The DNA for the CDR3 is TGCAGCGTTGATTCAGAAGGGGGTGGCTATGGCTACACCTTC. Translated, it gives CSVDSEGGGYGYTF.

This clonotype was counted many times. The chain combines TRBV20-1 with TRBJ1-6; TRBD1 might be the D (5 bases). Trimming cost V 6 bases and J 8 bases, with 17 bases left between them. This CDR3 is 14 amino acids long. From germline, CDR1 is DFQATT and CDR2 SNEGSKA (reference sequence). As DNA, the CDR3 is TGCAGTGCGGGAAACCAGGGATTTGATTCACCCCTCCACTTT. Encoded protein: CSAGNQGFDSPLHF.

The chain employs TRBV20-1 and TRBJ2-7; 9 nucleotides align to TRBD2. Germline CDR1 reads DFQATT; CDR2 reads SNEGSKA (reference sequence). This CDR3 comprises 15 residues. With V trimmed by 5 bases and J by 2 bases, 10 bases remained unmatched. CDR3 protein: CSAPLGTSPTYEQYF. The CDR3 DNA is TGCAGTGCTCCCTTAGGGACTAGCCCTACCTACGAGCAGTACTTC.

This clonotype has more than one count but fewer than ten. The chain uses TRBV4-1 and TRBJ2-1; TRBD2 agrees at 11 bases. Germline CDR1 is MGHRA and CDR2 is YSYEKL. CDR3 length equals 15 residues. V was pared by 3 bases and J by 9 bases, with 7 bases of the junction left unmatched. The CDR3 region is CASSHVQGLAVEQFF. The CDR3 nucleotides read TGCGCCAGCAGCCATGTACAGGGACTAGCGGTTGAGCAGTTCTTC.

The chain carries TRBV4-2 and TRBJ2-7, with no clear D. Germline-derived CDR1 and CDR2 are LGHNA and YNFKEQ. The CDR3 covers 17 residues. Trimming took off 0 bases at V and 0 bases at J, with 15 bases between the two ends. Here the CDR3 reads CASSQEVPQTSSYEQYF. CDR3 sequence (DNA): TGTGCCAGCAGCCAAGAGGTGCCACAGACGAGCTCCTACGAGCAGTACTTC.

V and J are TRBV27 and TRBJ1-2; no reliable D call. The CDR3 extends over 13 amino acids. Trimming took off 0 bases at V and 6 bases at J, with 8 bases between the two ends. Germline CDR1 is MNHEY and CDR2 is SMNVEV (reference sequence). The CDR3: CASSLSSGDGYTF. DNA for the CDR3: TGTGCCAGCAGTTTATCGTCAGGTGATGGCTACACCTTC.

The chain carries TRBV30 and TRBJ1-5, with TRBD1 identical over 7 bases. The CDR3 has 15 residues. With 4 bases clipped from V and 7 bases from J, the junction kept 13 bases outside the gene matches. The germline V gene has CDR1 GTSNPN and CDR2 SVGIG (reference sequence). The CDR3: CAWTPHKTGRQPQHF. The CDR3 region has the DNA TGTGCCTGGACACCACACAAGACAGGGCGGCAGCCCCAGCATTTT.

There are a few counts of this clonotype. The V and J genes are TRBV4-1 and TRBJ2-7; D unclear. CDR1 and CDR2 (germline): MGHRA, YSYEKL. CDR3 length: 14 residues. Trimming pared 1 base from V and 3 bases from J, leaving 10 bases between. The CDR3 loop reads CASSQVSGSYEQYF. The CDR3, as DNA: TGCGCCAGCAGCCAAGTTTCAGGAAGCTACGAGCAGTACTTC.

The gene calls are TRBV2 and TRBJ2-5, with a possible D match to TRBD1 (6 bases). Trimming cost V 2 bases and J 4 bases, with 14 bases left between them. From germline, CDR1 is SNHLY and CDR2 FYNNEI. This CDR3 is 15 amino acids long. The CDR3 is CASSELGLGGETQYF. The CDR3 DNA is TGTGCCAGCAGTGAACTCGGGCTAGGGGGAGAGACCCAGTACTTC.

V gene TRBV4-1 combines with J gene TRBJ1-2, with 12 bases fitting TRBD1. Unmatched junction bases numbered 9, after V lost 2 bases and J lost 8 bases. Germline V CDR1 and CDR2: MGHRA, YSYEKL. There are 16 residues in the CDR3. This CDR3 is CASSQPGQGAPGGYTF. The CDR3 DNA sequence: TGCGCCAGCAGCCAACCGGGACAGGGGGCGCCGGGGGGCTACACCTTC.

The V call is TRBV12-3 or TRBV12-4, the J call TRBJ2-1, with TRBD2 as a possible D gene (5 bases). V lost 5 bases to trimming and J lost 10 bases, with 27 bases between them. The CDR3 loop spans 17 amino acids. The CDR3: CASSGPHRGVVEGEQFF. The CDR3 coding sequence is TGTGCCAGCAGTGGCCCCCATCGGGGAGTCGTTGAAGGGGAGCAGTTCTTC.